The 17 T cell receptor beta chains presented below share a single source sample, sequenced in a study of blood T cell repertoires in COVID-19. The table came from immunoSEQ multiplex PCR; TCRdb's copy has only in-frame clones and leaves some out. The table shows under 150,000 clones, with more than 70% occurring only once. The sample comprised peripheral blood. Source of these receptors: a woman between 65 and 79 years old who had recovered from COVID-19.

CDR3 sequence reads: CASSPIRGQSSYEQYF. CDR3 sequence (DNA): TGTGCCAGCTCACCAATACGGGGACAGAGCTCCTACGAGCAGTACTTC. The J gene is TRBJ2-7, the V gene TRBV18; 7 bases are shared with TRBD1. From germline, CDR1 is KGHSH and CDR2 LQKENI. This CDR3 comprises 16 residues. Germline trimming cut 2 bases from V and 0 bases from J; bases unmatched to any gene: 7.

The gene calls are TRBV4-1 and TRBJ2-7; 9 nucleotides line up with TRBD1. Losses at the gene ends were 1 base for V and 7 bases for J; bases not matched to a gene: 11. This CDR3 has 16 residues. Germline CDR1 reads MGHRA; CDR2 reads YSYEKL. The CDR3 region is CASSQAPPGQGGEQYF. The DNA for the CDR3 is TGCGCCAGCAGCCAAGCGCCCCCGGGACAGGGAGGGGAGCAGTACTTC.

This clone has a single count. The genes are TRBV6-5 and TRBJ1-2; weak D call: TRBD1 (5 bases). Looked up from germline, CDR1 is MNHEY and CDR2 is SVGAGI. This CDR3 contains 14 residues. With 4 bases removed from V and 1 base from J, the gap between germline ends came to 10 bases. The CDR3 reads CASSSGWINYGYTF. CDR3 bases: TGTGCCAGCAGTTCAGGGTGGATTAACTATGGCTACACCTTC.

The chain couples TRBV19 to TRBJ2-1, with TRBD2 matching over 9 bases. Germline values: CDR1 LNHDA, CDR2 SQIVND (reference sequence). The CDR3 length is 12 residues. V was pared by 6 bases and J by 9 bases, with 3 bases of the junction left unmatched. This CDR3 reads CASRGAGGEQFF. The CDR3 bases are TGTGCCAGTAGGGGAGCGGGGGGTGAGCAGTTCTTC.

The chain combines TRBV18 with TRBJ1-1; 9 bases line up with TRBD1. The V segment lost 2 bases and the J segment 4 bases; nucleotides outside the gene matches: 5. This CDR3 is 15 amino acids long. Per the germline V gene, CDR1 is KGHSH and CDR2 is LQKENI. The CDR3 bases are TGTGCCAGCTCACCAACAGGACAGGGGTTCACTGAAGCTTTCTTT. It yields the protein CASSPTGQGFTEAFF.

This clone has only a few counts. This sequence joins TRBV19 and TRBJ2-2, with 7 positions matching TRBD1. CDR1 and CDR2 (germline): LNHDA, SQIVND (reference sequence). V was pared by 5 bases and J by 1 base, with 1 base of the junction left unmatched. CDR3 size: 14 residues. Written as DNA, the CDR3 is TGTGCCAGTAGTTGGACAGGGAACACCGGGGAGCTGTTTTTT. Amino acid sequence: CASSWTGNTGELFF.

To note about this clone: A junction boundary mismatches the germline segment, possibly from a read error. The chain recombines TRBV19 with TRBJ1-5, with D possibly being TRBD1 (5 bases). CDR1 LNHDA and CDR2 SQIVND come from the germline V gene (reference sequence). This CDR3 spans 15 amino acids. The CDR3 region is CASSMGQGYNRPQHF. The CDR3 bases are TGTGCCAGTAGTATGGGTCAGGGCTACAATCGGCCCCAGCATTTT.

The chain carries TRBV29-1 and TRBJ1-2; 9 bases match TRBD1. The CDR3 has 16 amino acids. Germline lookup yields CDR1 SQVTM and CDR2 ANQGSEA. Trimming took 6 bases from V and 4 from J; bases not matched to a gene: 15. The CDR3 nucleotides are TGCAGCGTCGTTTCAGGTAGCAGGACAGGGGCCTATGGCTACACCTTC. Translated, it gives CSVVSGSRTGAYGYTF.

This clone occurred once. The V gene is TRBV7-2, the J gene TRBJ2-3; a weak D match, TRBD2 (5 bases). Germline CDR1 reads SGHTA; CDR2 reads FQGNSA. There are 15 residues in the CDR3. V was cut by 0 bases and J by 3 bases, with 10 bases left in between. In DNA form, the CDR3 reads TGTGCCAGCAGCTTAGCTCGGCCGGGAACAGATACGCAGTATTTT. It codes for CASSLARPGTDTQYF. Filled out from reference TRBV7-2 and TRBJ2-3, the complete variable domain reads GAGVSQSPSNKVTEKGKDVELRCDPISGHTALYWYRQSLGQGLEFLIYFQGNSAPDKSGLPSDRFSAERTGGSVSTLTIQRTQQEDSAVYLCASSLARPGTDTQYFGPGTRLTVL.

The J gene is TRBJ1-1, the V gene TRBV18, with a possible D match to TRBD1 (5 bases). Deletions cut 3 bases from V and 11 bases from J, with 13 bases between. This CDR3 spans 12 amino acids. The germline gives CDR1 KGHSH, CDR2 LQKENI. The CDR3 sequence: CASSPYDRAAFF. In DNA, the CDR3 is TGTGCCAGCTCACCGTACGACAGAGCTGCTTTCTTT.

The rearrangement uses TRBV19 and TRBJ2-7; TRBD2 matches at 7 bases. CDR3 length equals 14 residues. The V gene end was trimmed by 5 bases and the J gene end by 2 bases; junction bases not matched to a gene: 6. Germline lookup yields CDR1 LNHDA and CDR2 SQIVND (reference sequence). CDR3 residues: CASSASGTTYEQYF. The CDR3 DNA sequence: TGTGCCAGTAGTGCCAGCGGGACTACCTACGAGCAGTACTTC.

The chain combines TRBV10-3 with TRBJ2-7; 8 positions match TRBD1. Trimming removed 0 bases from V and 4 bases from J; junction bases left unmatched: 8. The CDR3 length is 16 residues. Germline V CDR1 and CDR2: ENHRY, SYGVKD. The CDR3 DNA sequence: TGTGCCATCAGTGAGTCGCCGGGACAGGTGAGGTACGAGCAGTACTTC. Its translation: CAISESPGQVRYEQYF.

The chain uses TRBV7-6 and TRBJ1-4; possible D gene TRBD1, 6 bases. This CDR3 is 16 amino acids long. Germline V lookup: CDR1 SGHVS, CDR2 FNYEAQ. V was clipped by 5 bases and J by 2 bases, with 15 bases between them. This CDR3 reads CASSPVDSNTNEKLFF. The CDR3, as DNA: TGTGCCAGCAGCCCCGTGGACAGTAATACTAATGAAAAACTGTTTTTT. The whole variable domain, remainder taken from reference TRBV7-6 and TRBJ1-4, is GAGVSQSPRYKVTKRGQDVALRCDPISGHVSLYWYRQALGQGPEFLTYFNYEAQQDKSGLPNDRFSAERPEGSISTLTIQRTEQRDSAMYRCASSPVDSNTNEKLFFGSGTQLSVL.

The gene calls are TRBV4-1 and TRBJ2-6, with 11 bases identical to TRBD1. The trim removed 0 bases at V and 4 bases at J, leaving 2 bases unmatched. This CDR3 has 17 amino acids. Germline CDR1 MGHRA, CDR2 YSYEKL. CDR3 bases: TGCGCCAGCAGCCAAGAGGGACAGGGGGGAGGGGCCAACGTCCTGACTTTC. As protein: CASSQEGQGGGANVLTF.

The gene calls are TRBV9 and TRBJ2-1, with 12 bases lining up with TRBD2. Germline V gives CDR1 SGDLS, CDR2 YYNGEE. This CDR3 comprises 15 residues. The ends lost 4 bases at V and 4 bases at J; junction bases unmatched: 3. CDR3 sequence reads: CASSPTSGRYNEQFF. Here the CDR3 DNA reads TGTGCCAGCAGCCCCACTAGCGGGAGGTACAATGAGCAGTTCTTC.

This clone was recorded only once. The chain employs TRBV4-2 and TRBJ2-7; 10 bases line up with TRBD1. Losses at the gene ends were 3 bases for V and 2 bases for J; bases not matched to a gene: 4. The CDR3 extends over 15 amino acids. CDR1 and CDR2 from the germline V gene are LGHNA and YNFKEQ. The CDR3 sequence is CASSHPGQGTYEQYF. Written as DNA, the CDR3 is TGTGCCAGCAGCCATCCGGGACAGGGGACCTACGAGCAGTACTTC.

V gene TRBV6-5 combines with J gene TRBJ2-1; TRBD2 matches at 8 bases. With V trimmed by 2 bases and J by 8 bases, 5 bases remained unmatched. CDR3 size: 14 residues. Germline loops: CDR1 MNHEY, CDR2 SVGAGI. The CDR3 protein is CASSYGVAGYEQFF. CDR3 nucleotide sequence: TGTGCCAGCAGTTACGGGGTAGCGGGGTATGAGCAGTTCTTC.